Described below is a single T cell receptor beta chain sequence and its context. Its antigen remains unidentified. Germline is not matched at one junction end, which may reflect a read error. This sample was included in a study of T cell repertoires in cytomegalovirus infection. Study as a whole: The study used recently identified HLA-C-restricted and well-studied HLA-B-restricted CMV epitopes. Findings and limits, study-wide: HLA-C-restricted, CMV-specific TCR beta clonotypes were dominant ex vivo.

The CDR3 totals 14 residues. Germline CDR1 is SEHNR and CDR2 is FQNEAQ (reference sequence). TCRdb redid the calling of the reads with MiXCR, one entry per CDR3 protein. The table records about 770,000 distinct CDR3 sequences, under 35% of them present only once. Material: cultured CD8+ T cells from PBMCs, obtained from culture after CMV antigen stimulation. The chain uses TRBV7-9 and TRBJ2-7; 8 bases align to TRBD2. This clonotype originated in a human donor in good health (CMV status not recorded). Some clones in this sample may be carry-over from other donors' samples. This CDR3 reads CVSSFGGADYEQYF. The CDR3 coding sequence is TGTGTCAGCAGCTTCGGGGGGGCAGACTACGAGCAGTACTTC.